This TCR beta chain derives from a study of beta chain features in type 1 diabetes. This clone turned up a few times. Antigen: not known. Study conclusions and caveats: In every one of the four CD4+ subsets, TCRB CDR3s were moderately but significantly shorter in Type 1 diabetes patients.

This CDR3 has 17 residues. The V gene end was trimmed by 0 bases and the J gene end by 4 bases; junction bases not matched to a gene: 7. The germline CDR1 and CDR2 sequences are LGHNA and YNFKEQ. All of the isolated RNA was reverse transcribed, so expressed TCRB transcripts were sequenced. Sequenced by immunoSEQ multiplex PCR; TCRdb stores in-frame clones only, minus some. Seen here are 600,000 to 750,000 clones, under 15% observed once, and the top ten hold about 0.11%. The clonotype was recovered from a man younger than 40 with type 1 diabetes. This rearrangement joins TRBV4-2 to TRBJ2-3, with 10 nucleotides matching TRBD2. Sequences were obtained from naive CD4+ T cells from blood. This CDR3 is CASSQDHPAGGPDTQYF. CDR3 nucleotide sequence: TGTGCCAGCAGCCAAGATCACCCAGCGGGGGGGCCAGATACGCAGTATTTT.